Presented here are 31 T cell receptor beta chains from one specimen sequenced in a study of cytomegalovirus exposure and HLA in healthy donors. In the PCR, 60 Vbeta and 13 Jbeta primers were used. Profiled with immunoSEQ multiplex PCR; TCRdb holds only in-frame clones, not every one. This sample carries about 76,000 clones, roughly two thirds of them seen once, and the ten largest clones take 4.9%. What was sequenced was PBMCs. Every receptor here comes from a man between 60 and 70 years old in good health and CMV-seropositive.

This clone occurred once. This chain connects TRBV11-2 to TRBJ1-2; maybe TRBD1 (6 bases). Trimming took off 2 bases at V and 0 bases at J, with 10 bases between the two ends. This CDR3 has 15 residues. The germline V gene has CDR1 SGHAT and CDR2 FQNNGV. CDR3 coding DNA: TGTGCCAGCAGCTTAACAGGGCCAACTAACTATGGCTACACCTTC. Amino acid sequence: CASSLTGPTNYGYTF.

The V and J genes are TRBV29-1 and TRBJ2-3, with D maybe TRBD2 (5 bases). The germline V gene encodes CDR1 SQVTM and CDR2 ANQGSEA. The CDR3 has 12 residues. Trimming took off 0 bases at V and 6 bases at J, with 7 bases between the two ends. CDR3 in DNA: TGCAGCGTTGAAGATCGGAGGGATACGCAGTATTTT. Protein product: CSVEDRRDTQYF.

In this sample, this clone turned up a few times. The same CDR3 can be traced to other DNA sequences in this sample. The chain recombines TRBV7-6 with TRBJ2-7; 7 bases line up with TRBD2. CDR1 and CDR2 (germline): SGHVS, FNYEAQ. V shed 4 bases and J 6 bases; nucleotides not matched to a gene: 9. The CDR3 has 14 amino acids. The CDR3 protein is CASSSNPASGEQYF. The CDR3 DNA reads as TGTGCCAGCAGCTCGAACCCGGCTAGCGGCGAGCAGTACTTC. Drawing the rest from reference TRBV7-6 and TRBJ2-7, the complete variable domain is GAGVSQSPRYKVTKRGQDVALRCDPISGHVSLYWYRQALGQGPEFLTYFNYEAQQDKSGLPNDRFSAERPEGSISTLTIQRTEQRDSAMYRCASSSNPASGEQYFGPGTRLTVT.

The chain links TRBV20-1 to TRBJ2-1; D possibly corresponds to TRBD1 (6 bases). Germline CDR1 and CDR2: DFQATT and SNEGSKA (reference sequence). CDR3 length equals 11 residues. V was shortened by 5 bases and J by 9 bases, with 11 bases between the two germline ends. The CDR3 loop reads CSASTGLEQFF. The CDR3 coding sequence is TGCAGTGCTTCTACAGGGCTTGAGCAGTTCTTC.

The rearrangement uses TRBV9 and TRBJ1-4; 7 nucleotides match TRBD1. This CDR3 is 17 amino acids long. Germline values: CDR1 SGDLS, CDR2 YYNGEE. The J segment lost 7 bases and the V segment lost 0 bases, leaving 12 bases of the junction unmatched. CDR3 amino acids: CASSVERVLAGGEKLFF. The CDR3 nucleotides read TGTGCCAGCAGCGTAGAGAGGGTGTTGGCAGGGGGTGAAAAACTGTTTTTT.

The chain carries TRBV4-2 and TRBJ2-1; TRBD1 matches 10 bases. The CDR3 extends over 16 amino acids. J was trimmed by 3 bases and V by 1 base; bases with no gene match: 3. Per germline, CDR1 LGHNA and CDR2 YNFKEQ. CDR3 sequence reads: CASSQGGTGVYNEQFF. CDR3 sequence (DNA): TGTGCCAGCAGCCAAGGGGGGACAGGGGTCTACAATGAGCAGTTCTTC.

This clone was detected only a few times. CDR3 bases: TGTGCCAGCAGTGTGGGGAGTGGGTACGAAGAGACCCAGTACTTC. It codes for CASSVGSGYEETQYF. V usage is TRBV2 and J usage is TRBJ2-5, with a weak D call TRBD2 (5 bases). This CDR3 comprises 15 residues. Germline V gene lookup returns CDR1 SNHLY and CDR2 FYNNEI. V was clipped by 4 bases and J by 3 bases, with 15 bases between them.

CDR3 residues: CASSLGQGARANYGYTF. The DNA for the CDR3 is TGCGCCAGCAGCTTGGGACAGGGGGCGCGAGCTAACTATGGCTACACCTTC. The rearrangement links TRBV5-1 to TRBJ1-2; 10 nucleotides line up with TRBD1. This CDR3 is built from 17 residues. CDR1 SGHRS and CDR2 YFSETQ come from the germline V gene. V shed 0 bases and J 0 bases; nucleotides not matched to a gene: 5.

This sequence joins TRBV30 and TRBJ1-4, with 8 bases identical to TRBD1. Germline CDR1 reads GTSNPN; CDR2 reads SVGIG (reference sequence). Trimming removed 5 bases from V and 8 bases from J; junction bases left unmatched: 7. CDR3 size: 13 residues. The CDR3 sequence: CAWGGTGGEKLFF. Written as DNA, the CDR3 is TGTGCCTGGGGGGGGACAGGTGGGGAAAAACTGTTTTTT.

J is TRBJ2-7 and V is TRBV4-1; D perhaps matches TRBD1 (6 bases). Germline CDR1 is MGHRA and CDR2 is YSYEKL. The CDR3 spans 15 residues. Trimming stripped 0 bases from V and 0 bases from J, with 9 bases between. The CDR3 DNA reads as TGCGCCAGCAGCCAAGACGTCAGGGGCTCCTACGAGCAGTACTTC. This sequence encodes CASSQDVRGSYEQYF.

The chain recombines TRBV11-3 with TRBJ2-1, with D possibly being TRBD2 (5 bases). The CDR3 consists of 14 residues. Germline V gene data show CDR1 as SGHNT and CDR2 as YENEEA. V gave up 1 base and J gave up 3 bases, with 7 bases separating them. CDR3 region: CASSLVRGYNEQFF. The CDR3 bases are TGTGCCAGCAGCTTAGTTCGGGGCTACAATGAGCAGTTCTTC.

This clone was seen only a few times. The V gene is TRBV6-5, the J gene TRBJ2-7; D perhaps matches TRBD1 (6 bases). Germline V gene sequence: CDR1 MNHEY, CDR2 SVGAGI. The CDR3 covers 13 residues. V was trimmed by 2 bases and J by 6 bases, leaving 11 bases between them. CDR3 DNA: TGTGCCAGCAGTTACGGGGGCAAGGGCGAGCAGTACTTC. It encodes CASSYGGKGEQYF.

This sequence joins TRBV11-3 and TRBJ2-5; TRBD1 might be the D (6 bases). Trimming took off 5 bases at V and 7 bases at J, with 11 bases between the two ends. This CDR3 region has 12 residues. From germline, CDR1 is SGHNT and CDR2 YENEEA. This CDR3 reads CASSPRGGTQYF. The CDR3 nucleotides read TGTGCCAGCAGCCCCCGAGGGGGGACCCAGTACTTC.

This clone was counted only a few times. The DNA for the CDR3 is TGTGCCAGCAAACACCACACAGGGGATACGCAGTATTTT. Protein product: CASKHHTGDTQYF. This chain connects TRBV6-6 to TRBJ2-3, with D possibly being TRBD1 (6 bases). Germline V gene data show CDR1 as MNHNY and CDR2 as SVGAGI (reference sequence). This CDR3 is built from 13 residues. V lost 7 bases, J lost 6 bases, and 14 bases lay in between.

The chain carries TRBV10-3 and TRBJ2-1; 10 nucleotides match TRBD2. With V trimmed by 2 bases and J by 3 bases, 10 bases remained unmatched. Germline V gene sequence: CDR1 ENHRY, CDR2 SYGVKD. This CDR3 is built from 18 residues. The DNA for the CDR3 is TGTGCCATCAGTGAGGGTTCAAGCGGGGGGGTCAGCTACAATGAGCAGTTCTTC. It encodes CAISEGSSGGVSYNEQFF.

The chain links TRBV9 to TRBJ2-1, with 10 positions matching TRBD2. J was trimmed by 4 bases and V by 4 bases; bases with no gene match: 8. CDR1 and CDR2 from the germline V gene are SGDLS and YYNGEE. CDR3 length: 16 residues. CDR3 region: CASSPRGTSEYNEQFF. The CDR3 DNA reads TGTGCCAGCAGCCCCAGAGGGACTAGCGAGTACAATGAGCAGTTCTTC.

The V and J genes are TRBV7-9 and TRBJ1-1; possibly TRBD1 for D (5 bases). CDR3 length: 12 residues. Germline V gene lookup returns CDR1 SEHNR and CDR2 FQNEAQ (reference sequence). Trimming took 5 bases from V and 5 from J, leaving 9 bases between them. CDR3 in amino acids: CASSRQGTEAFF. The CDR3 nucleotides read TGTGCCAGCAGCCGGCAGGGTACTGAAGCTTTCTTT.

V is TRBV6-6 and J is TRBJ1-1; possibly TRBD1 for D (6 bases). V dropped 6 bases and J dropped 4 bases, with 21 bases sitting between them. CDR3 size: 16 residues. Germline CDR1 is MNHNY and CDR2 is SVGAGI (reference sequence). The DNA of the CDR3 is TGTGCCAGCAGCTTATCCCCAACAGGGCTGTCCACTGAAGCTTTCTTT. It encodes CASSLSPTGLSTEAFF.

This chain joins TRBV18 and TRBJ2-7; the match to TRBD2 covers 13 bases. In germline, CDR1 is KGHSH, CDR2 LQKENI. The CDR3 loop spans 17 amino acids. V dropped 3 bases and J dropped 2; count of bases not matched to a gene: 7. CDR3 in DNA: TGTGCCAGCTCACCTGGGACTAGCGGGGCCACTGCCTACGAGCAGTACTTC. Protein: CASSPGTSGATAYEQYF.

The V gene is TRBV6-5, the J gene TRBJ2-7, with TRBD1 identical over 7 bases. V dropped 7 bases and J dropped 2; count of bases not matched to a gene: 8. This CDR3 is 14 amino acids long. Germline V gives CDR1 MNHEY, CDR2 SVGAGI. Written as DNA, the CDR3 is TGTGCCAGCACCCCCACTGGGACAGCCTACGAGCAGTACTTC. Amino acid sequence: CASTPTGTAYEQYF.

The V and J genes are TRBV21-1 and TRBJ2-7; the table names TRBD1, a call not compared with the DNA. TRBV21-1 has pseudogene status. The length of the CDR3 is 16 residues. In nucleotides, the CDR3 is TGTGCCAACGTCCCCAGGGCAGGTTGGCCCCAGGGAGAGCAGTACTTC. Its protein is CANVPRAGWPQGEQYF.

The chain carries TRBV6-1 and TRBJ2-1; 13 nucleotides align to TRBD2. Unmatched junction bases numbered 4, after V lost 0 bases and J lost 5 bases. There are 17 residues in the CDR3. Per the germline V gene, CDR1 is MNHNS and CDR2 is SASEGT. CDR3: CASSEALGTSGDNEQFF. Here the CDR3 DNA reads TGTGCCAGCAGTGAAGCGCTTGGGACTAGCGGGGACAATGAGCAGTTCTTC.

This chain uses TRBV19 with TRBJ2-7, with D hard to call. The CDR3 consists of 14 residues. V gave up 7 bases and J gave up 2 bases, with 15 bases separating them. Per germline, CDR1 LNHDA and CDR2 SQIVND (reference sequence). CDR3 loop: CASKSQAVAYEQYF. The CDR3 DNA reads TGTGCCAGTAAATCCCAGGCAGTCGCCTACGAGCAGTACTTC.

The V and J genes are TRBV29-1 and TRBJ2-1; 10 bases are shared with TRBD1. The CDR3 is made up of 14 amino acids. V dropped 6 bases and J dropped 5; count of bases not matched to a gene: 7. Germline values: CDR1 SQVTM, CDR2 ANQGSEA. The chain's CDR3 is CSVARGQGNNEQFF. CDR3 nucleotide sequence: TGCAGCGTCGCTCGGGGACAGGGGAACAATGAGCAGTTCTTC.

A few counts support this clone. V and J are TRBV13 and TRBJ1-1; D remains ambiguous. Trimming pared 2 bases from V and 0 bases from J, leaving 7 bases between. Per the germline V gene, CDR1 is PRHDT and CDR2 is FYEKMQ (reference sequence). CDR3 length: 14 residues. CDR3 nucleotides: TGTGCCAGCAGCTTACCAGGCTTGAACACTGAAGCTTTCTTT. It is translated as CASSLPGLNTEAFF.

This chain connects TRBV5-1 to TRBJ2-7; D is undetermined. Germline lookup yields CDR1 SGHRS and CDR2 YFSETQ. V lost 0 bases and J 0 bases, leaving 10 bases between the germline ends. The CDR3 extends over 15 amino acids. The DNA for the CDR3 is TGCGCCAGCAGCTTGGGACTTTCCTCCTCCTACGAGCAGTACTTC. Translated, it gives CASSLGLSSSYEQYF. Variable domain in full (rest from reference TRBV5-1 and TRBJ2-7): KAGVTQTPRYLIKTRGQQVTLSCSPISGHRSVSWYQQTPGQGLQFLFEYFSETQRNKGNFPGRFSGRQFSNSRSEMNVSTLELGDSALYLCASSLGLSSSYEQYFGPGTRLTVT.

Comments on this clone: Its ends do not fully match the called genes, so a read error is possible. This sequence joins TRBV6-1 and TRBJ2-5; maybe TRBD1 (6 bases). The CDR3 sequence is 15 residues long. Germline values: CDR1 MNHNS, CDR2 SASEGT. CDR3 sequence reads: CASSAYRVREEAQYF. Here the CDR3 DNA reads TGTGCCAGCAGTGCGTACAGGGTCCGGGAAGAGGCCCAGTACTTC.

The sample holds a few counts of this clone. The V and J genes are TRBV7-2 and TRBJ2-3; TRBD2 matches 10 bases. This CDR3 has 18 amino acids. Unmatched junction bases numbered 15, after V lost 5 bases and J lost 4 bases. Germline loops: CDR1 SGHTA, CDR2 FQGNSA. DNA of the CDR3: TGTGCCAGCAGCGGACAACTAGCGGGGTATCGGCGCGCAGATACGCAGTATTTT. Protein product: CASSGQLAGYRRADTQYF.

The chain uses TRBV4-1 and TRBJ1-3, with TRBD1 matching 9 bases. Per the germline V gene, CDR1 is MGHRA and CDR2 is YSYEKL. Losses at the gene ends were 6 bases for V and 4 bases for J; bases not matched to a gene: 7. The CDR3 runs to 15 residues. CDR3 coding DNA: TGCGCCAGCAGACAGGGGGCGGGGGGCGGAAACACCATATATTTT. It encodes CASRQGAGGGNTIYF.

The chain joins TRBV27 to TRBJ1-6; 8 positions match TRBD1. With V trimmed by 5 bases and J by 11 bases, 14 bases remained unmatched. Germline-derived CDR1 and CDR2 are MNHEY and SMNVEV (reference sequence). The CDR3 has 16 amino acids. CDR3 DNA sequence: TGTGCCAGCAGTGCAAAGCCGGGACAGGATCGGGCACCCCTCCACTTT. It is translated as CASSAKPGQDRAPLHF.

This clone has just a few counts. V gene TRBV9 combines with J gene TRBJ1-5, with D maybe TRBD1 (5 bases). The CDR3 is 15 residues long. Germline V gene lookup returns CDR1 SGDLS and CDR2 YYNGEE. V shed 4 bases and J shed 2 bases, with 13 bases lying between them. This CDR3 reads CASSPGGTGNQPQHF. For the CDR3, the DNA is TGTGCCAGCAGCCCCGGGGGAACGGGCAATCAGCCCCAGCATTTT.